The 31 T cell receptor beta chains below all came from one sample that was sequenced in a study of cytomegalovirus exposure and HLA in healthy donors. In the PCR, 60 Vbeta and 13 Jbeta primers were used. Libraries were prepared by immunoSEQ multiplex PCR; TCRdb keeps only in-frame clonotypes and omits some of them. The table lists approximately 120,000 clones, about 80% of them singletons. The sample consisted of PBMCs. Receptors originate from a man between 18 and 35 years old in good health and CMV-seronegative.

As concerns this clone: Other DNA sequences in this specimen translate into the identical CDR3. The chain links TRBV5-4 to TRBJ2-3, with D perhaps TRBD1 (6 bases). The CDR3 totals 13 residues. Germline V gene data show CDR1 as SGHNT and CDR2 as YYREEE (reference sequence). V was pared by 4 bases and J by 4 bases, with 10 bases between. In DNA, the CDR3 is TGTGCCAGCAGCCCGACAGGAGCAGATACGCAGTATTTT. Protein sequence: CASSPTGADTQYF.

The chain carries TRBV10-3 and TRBJ2-7, with D possibly TRBD1 on 7 matching bases. The germline V and J ends were trimmed by 0 bases and 2 bases, with 17 bases remaining between them. The CDR3 spans 17 residues. CDR1 is ENHRY and CDR2 is SYGVKD in the germline V gene. CDR3 in DNA: TGTGCCATCAGTGAGTCGACGACAGGGAGGAGAGCCTACGAGCAGTACTTC. It is translated as CAISESTTGRRAYEQYF.

The chain combines TRBV6-1 with TRBJ1-1; possibly TRBD1 for D (6 bases). Germline CDR1 reads MNHNS; CDR2 reads SASEGT. The CDR3 loop spans 16 amino acids. V lost 3 bases to trimming and J lost 4 bases, with 18 bases between them. The CDR3 sequence is CASSEEAGGGGTEAFF. The DNA of the CDR3 is TGTGCCAGCAGTGAGGAGGCTGGGGGCGGGGGCACTGAAGCTTTCTTT.

The rearrangement uses TRBV5-6 and TRBJ2-7, with D possibly being TRBD1 (6 bases). Germline V gene sequence: CDR1 SGHDT, CDR2 YYEEEE. V lost 7 bases, J lost 7 bases, and 27 bases lay in between. CDR3 length: 16 residues. CDR3 in DNA: TGTGCCAGCGGCTCTATACGGGACATTAGCCCACGGGAGCAGTACTTC. Its protein is CASGSIRDISPREQYF.

The genes are TRBV4-1 and TRBJ1-2; 7 bases fit TRBD1. V shed 0 bases and J 4 bases; nucleotides not matched to a gene: 5. CDR1 and CDR2 from the germline V gene are MGHRA and YSYEKL. CDR3 length: 15 residues. The CDR3 sequence is CASSQERGQLYGYTF. CDR3 nucleotides: TGCGCCAGCAGCCAAGAGAGGGGGCAGCTCTATGGCTACACCTTC.

The rearrangement uses TRBV5-3 and TRBJ1-2, with D possibly matching TRBD1 (5 bases). TRBV5-3 is annotated as an ORF whose role is uncertain. Trimming pared 0 bases from V and 7 bases from J, leaving 19 bases between. The CDR3 is 16 residues long. CDR3 bases: TGTGCCAGAAGCTTGGATTTAACAGGTGGAGATCGTGGCTACACCTTC. The encoded protein is CARSLDLTGGDRGYTF.

J is TRBJ2-3 and V is TRBV7-2, with a weak D call TRBD1 (6 bases). CDR1 and CDR2 from the germline V gene are SGHTA and FQGNSA. Trimming shortened V by 1 base and J by 10 bases, and 6 bases separated the two germline ends. The CDR3 totals 11 residues. Here the CDR3 DNA reads TGTGCCAGCAGCTTAGAGGGGGCGCAGTATTTT. The encoded protein is CASSLEGAQYF.

DNA for the CDR3: TGTGCCAGCAGTAAGGGGGCGCGGTACGAGCAGTACTTC. It is translated as CASSKGARYEQYF. This chain links TRBV2 with TRBJ2-7; 7 positions agree with TRBD1. Trimming cost V 5 bases and J 4 bases; bases outside gene matches: 5. Per the germline V gene, CDR1 is SNHLY and CDR2 is FYNNEI. This CDR3 contains 13 residues.

The rearrangement joins TRBV7-2 to TRBJ2-5, with TRBD2 as a possible D gene (5 bases). V lost 5 bases to trimming and J lost 5 bases, with 18 bases between them. This CDR3 is built from 15 residues. Germline V gene sequence: CDR1 SGHTA, CDR2 FQGNSA. CDR3 residues: CASSPSWSSWETQYF. The CDR3 nucleotides are TGTGCCAGCAGCCCCTCCTGGTCTAGCTGGGAGACCCAGTACTTC.

This chain links TRBV27 with TRBJ2-7; D is uncertain. The germline CDR1 and CDR2 sequences are MNHEY and SMNVEV (reference sequence). V was pared by 2 bases and J by 2 bases, with 7 bases between. The CDR3 is 13 residues long. CDR3 sequence: CASSLGSAYEQYF. The CDR3 bases are TGTGCCAGCAGTTTAGGCAGTGCCTACGAGCAGTACTTC.

V usage is TRBV19 and J usage is TRBJ1-1, with D possibly being TRBD1 (6 bases). Looked up from germline, CDR1 is LNHDA and CDR2 is SQIVND (reference sequence). The CDR3 is made up of 15 amino acids. Trimming cost V 5 bases and J 1 base, with 14 bases left between them. The CDR3 DNA sequence: TGTGCCAGTAGTCCAGGGACATTTGGGAACACTGAAGCTTTCTTT. It encodes CASSPGTFGNTEAFF.

The gene calls are TRBV4-3 and TRBJ2-3, with TRBD1 matching 10 bases. There are 15 residues in the CDR3. CDR1 is LGHNA and CDR2 is YSLEER in the germline V gene. With 5 bases clipped from V and 3 bases from J, the junction kept 5 bases outside the gene matches. The CDR3 loop is CASSRQGAVTDTQYF. The CDR3 DNA sequence: TGCGCCAGCAGCAGACAGGGGGCGGTTACAGATACGCAGTATTTT.

This rearrangement joins TRBV9 to TRBJ2-5, with D possibly TRBD2 on 5 matching bases. The V gene's germline CDR1 is SGDLS and CDR2 YYNGEE. CDR3 length equals 15 residues. The V and J ends lost 0 bases and 1 base respectively, with 10 bases between them. CDR3 bases: TGTGCCAGCAGCGTAGCCCCGGGGAGCCAAGAGACCCAGTACTTC. This encodes CASSVAPGSQETQYF. The whole variable domain, remainder taken from reference TRBV9 and TRBJ2-5, is DSGVTQTPKHLITATGQRVTLRCSPRSGDLSVYWYQQSLDQGLQFLIQYYNGEERAKGNILERFSAQQFPDLHSELNLSSLELGDSALYFCASSVAPGSQETQYFGPGTRLLVL.

V usage is TRBV6-5 and J usage is TRBJ2-6; possible D gene TRBD2, 5 bases. V lost 7 bases to trimming and J lost 4 bases, with 8 bases between them. Germline V CDR1 and CDR2: MNHEY, SVGAGI. There are 13 residues in the CDR3. The CDR3 sequence is CASTTGGANVLTF. The CDR3 DNA is TGTGCCAGCACCACGGGAGGGGCCAACGTCCTGACTTTC.

This chain joins TRBV6-5 and TRBJ1-2; 8 positions agree with TRBD1. CDR1 MNHEY and CDR2 SVGAGI come from the germline V gene. CDR3 length: 14 amino acids. J was trimmed by 8 bases and V by 10 bases; bases with no gene match: 15. The CDR3 region is CATSPPGTGPGYTF. The CDR3, as DNA: TGTGCCACCTCCCCCCCGGGGACAGGACCCGGCTACACCTTC.

J is TRBJ2-7 and V is TRBV11-2, with 11 bases fitting TRBD2. Germline loops: CDR1 SGHAT, CDR2 FQNNGV. The J segment lost 0 bases and the V segment lost 3 bases, leaving 4 bases of the junction unmatched. The CDR3 extends over 16 amino acids. CDR3 sequence (DNA): TGTGCCAGCAGCTTTACTAGCGGGGGCCTCTCCTACGAGCAGTACTTC. Residues: CASSFTSGGLSYEQYF.

J is TRBJ2-7 and V is TRBV11-2; D possibly corresponds to TRBD2 (5 bases). This CDR3 is built from 14 residues. Germline V CDR1 and CDR2: SGHAT, FQNNGV. V was clipped by 0 bases and J by 2 bases, with 8 bases between them. The CDR3 sequence is CASSLEAGAYEQYF. The CDR3, as DNA: TGTGCCAGCAGCTTAGAAGCCGGGGCCTACGAGCAGTACTTC.

The V and J genes are TRBV15 and TRBJ2-3; 9 nucleotides line up with TRBD1. V lost 0 bases and J lost 8; bases outside the gene matches: 6. From germline, CDR1 is LNHNV and CDR2 YYDKDF (reference sequence). The CDR3 contains 15 residues. The CDR3 is CATSRETGGSSTQYF. CDR3 in DNA: TGTGCCACCAGCAGAGAGACAGGGGGATCAAGTACGCAGTATTTT.

The chain has TRBV9 and TRBJ2-7, with 10 nucleotides matching TRBD2. Looked up from germline, CDR1 is SGDLS and CDR2 is YYNGEE. The CDR3 runs 16 residues. V shed 3 bases, J shed 4 bases, and the junction held 10 bases outside the gene matches. The CDR3 bases are TGTGCCAGCAGCGAGAGTTCAGCGGGGGGGCTTTACGAGCAGTACTTC. Translated: CASSESSAGGLYEQYF.

This clone has only one observation. The J gene is TRBJ1-4, the V gene TRBV5-6; 11 bases agree with TRBD1. There are 14 residues in the CDR3. Germline CDR1 reads SGHDT; CDR2 reads YYEEEE. Trimming took 4 bases from V and 6 from J; bases not matched to a gene: 2. The CDR3 reads CASSLGQGDEKLFF. CDR3 in DNA: TGTGCCAGCAGCCTGGGACAGGGGGATGAAAAACTGTTTTTT. Looking up the rest from reference TRBV5-6 and TRBJ1-4 gives the full variable domain: DAGVTQSPTHLIKTRGQQVTLRCSPKSGHDTVSWYQQALGQGPQFIFQYYEEEERQRGNFPDRFSGHQFPNYSSELNVNALLLGDSALYLCASSLGQGDEKLFFGSGTQLSVL.

The rearrangement uses TRBV6-1 and TRBJ1-6; 10 bases are shared with TRBD1. The V gene end was trimmed by 5 bases and the J gene end by 10 bases; junction bases not matched to a gene: 8. CDR3 length equals 15 residues. Germline values: CDR1 MNHNS, CDR2 SASEGT. The CDR3 is CASSPRQGAQSPLHF. DNA for the CDR3: TGTGCCAGCAGTCCTCGACAGGGGGCACAATCACCCCTCCACTTT.

A note on this clone: The junction departs from germline at one end; a sequencing error may be responsible. The V gene is TRBV19, the J gene TRBJ2-3; a weak D match, TRBD2 (6 bases). The germline V gene encodes CDR1 LNHDA and CDR2 SQIVND (reference sequence). This CDR3 has 15 amino acids. The CDR3 is CASRIGQEGLDTQYF. The DNA for the CDR3 is TGTGCCAGTAGGATAGGGCAGGAGGGCCTAGATACGCAGTATTTT.

V gene TRBV28 combines with J gene TRBJ2-7, with 10 bases fitting TRBD2. CDR3 length: 14 amino acids. Per the germline V gene, CDR1 is MDHEN and CDR2 is SYDVKM. The J segment lost 5 bases and the V segment lost 4 bases, leaving 5 bases of the junction unmatched. The CDR3 loop reads CASSSPSGGHEQYF. The DNA of the CDR3 is TGTGCCAGCAGTTCCCCTAGCGGGGGCCACGAGCAGTACTTC.

This clone showed up just once. J is TRBJ2-3 and V is TRBV19, with TRBD1 matching over 8 bases. J was trimmed by 3 bases and V by 3 bases; bases with no gene match: 2. The CDR3 runs to 14 residues. Per germline, CDR1 LNHDA and CDR2 SQIVND (reference sequence). The CDR3 is CASSIQGATDTQYF. CDR3 nucleotide sequence: TGTGCCAGTAGTATCCAGGGGGCAACAGATACGCAGTATTTT.

This clone was seen a few times. J is TRBJ2-7 and V is TRBV4-3, with TRBD1 matching 9 bases. The V and J ends lost 3 bases and 9 bases, in that order; junction bases with no gene match: 3. The CDR3 runs to 12 residues. The V gene's germline CDR1 is LGHNA and CDR2 YSLEER. The CDR3 nucleotides are TGCGCCAGCAGCCAGGGACAGGGCGGGCAGTACTTC. Residues: CASSQGQGGQYF.

In this sample, this clone turned up once. V gene TRBV7-2 combines with J gene TRBJ2-2; D might be TRBD1 (5 bases). The CDR3 covers 18 residues. CDR1 and CDR2 from the germline V gene are SGHTA and FQGNSA. Trimming removed 2 bases at V and 0 bases at J, with 16 bases between. In DNA, the CDR3 is TGTGCCAGCAGCTTAAGGGGAACAAGAAGATCGAACACCGGGGAGCTGTTTTTT. It codes for CASSLRGTRRSNTGELFF.

The chain carries TRBV5-3 and TRBJ1-6; 9 bases match TRBD1. TRBV5-3 is assigned to the ORF class and has an uncertain function. J was trimmed by 13 bases and V by 7 bases; bases with no gene match: 9. The CDR3 spans 13 residues. DNA of the CDR3: TGTGCCAGAGGTGAGCTAACAGGGGGCCCCCTCCACTTT. This sequence encodes CARGELTGGPLHF.

The CDR3 sequence is CASSLDESSGTGGNEQFF. The CDR3 nucleotides read TGTGCCAGCAGCTTGGACGAGTCGTCGGGGACAGGGGGAAATGAGCAGTTCTTC. The chain carries TRBV5-6 and TRBJ2-1, with TRBD1 matching 11 bases. The CDR3 totals 18 residues. The V segment lost 0 bases and the J segment 7 bases; nucleotides outside the gene matches: 12. Germline V gene sequence: CDR1 SGHDT, CDR2 YYEEEE.

The chain has TRBV27 and TRBJ2-7, with no clear D. The CDR3 runs to 19 residues. Trimming cost V 2 bases and J 7 bases, with 30 bases left between them. The germline V gene has CDR1 MNHEY and CDR2 SMNVEV (reference sequence). The CDR3 here is CASSLLPLPRRSLSGEQYF. Here the CDR3 DNA reads TGTGCCAGCAGTTTACTCCCTCTCCCGCGCAGGTCCCTTTCAGGAGAGCAGTACTTC.

The chain carries TRBV6-1 and TRBJ2-3; TRBD2 agrees at 12 bases. The CDR3 spans 14 residues. With 10 bases clipped from V and 7 bases from J, the junction kept 9 bases outside the gene matches. CDR1 is MNHNS, CDR2 SASEGT, per germline. Here the CDR3 DNA reads TGTGCCACCCAGTCTAGCGGGGGGGCCAATACGCAGTATTTT. Translated, it gives CATQSSGGANTQYF.

Here the CDR3 DNA reads TGTGCCAGCAGCTTGGGGACAATGAACACTGAAGCTTTCTTT. This encodes CASSLGTMNTEAFF. J is TRBJ1-1 and V is TRBV5-5, with a tentative D call TRBD1 (5 bases). Trimming removed 0 bases at V and 0 bases at J, with 6 bases between. Germline V gene data show CDR1 as SGHKS and CDR2 as YYEKEE (reference sequence). The CDR3 is made up of 14 amino acids.